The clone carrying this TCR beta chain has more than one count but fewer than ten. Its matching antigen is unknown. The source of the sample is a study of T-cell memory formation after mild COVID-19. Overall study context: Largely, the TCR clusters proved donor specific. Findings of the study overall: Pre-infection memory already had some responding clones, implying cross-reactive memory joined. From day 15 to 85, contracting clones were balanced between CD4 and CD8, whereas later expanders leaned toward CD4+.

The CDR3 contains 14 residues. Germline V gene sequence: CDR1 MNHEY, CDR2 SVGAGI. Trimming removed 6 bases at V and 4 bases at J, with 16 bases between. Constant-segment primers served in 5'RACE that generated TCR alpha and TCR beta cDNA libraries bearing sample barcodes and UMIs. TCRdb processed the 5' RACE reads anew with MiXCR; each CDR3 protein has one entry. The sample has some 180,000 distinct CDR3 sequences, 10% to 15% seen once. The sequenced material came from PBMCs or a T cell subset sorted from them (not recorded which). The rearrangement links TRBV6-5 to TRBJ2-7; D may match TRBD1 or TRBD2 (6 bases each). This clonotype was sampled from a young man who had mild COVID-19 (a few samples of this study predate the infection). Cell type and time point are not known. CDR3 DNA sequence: TGTGCCAGCAGGCCTGAACGGGGGCTATACGAGCAGTACGTC. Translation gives CASRPERGLYEQYV.